This passage covers 27 T cell receptor beta chains from one sample sequenced in a study of T cell repertoires in cytomegalovirus infection. TCRdb called the reads again in MiXCR, with one record for every CDR3 protein. This table has about 920,000 distinct CDR3 sequences, under 40% appearing once. Which antigens these TCRs recognize remains unknown. The sample in question was cultured CD8+ T cells from PBMCs, obtained from culture after CMV antigen stimulation. Receptors were obtained from a human donor in good health (CMV status not recorded). Some clones in this sample may be carry-over from other donors' samples.

The chain uses TRBV6-1 and TRBJ2-5; D remains ambiguous. Germline V lookup: CDR1 MNHNS, CDR2 SASEGT. The CDR3 contains 12 residues. V was shortened by 7 bases and J by 7 bases, with 13 bases between the two germline ends. DNA of the CDR3: TGTGCCAGCACCTTCCCACAGCCGACCCAGTACTTC. Encoded protein: CASTFPQPTQYF.

A remark on this clonotype: This CDR3 fails to terminate in the conserved phenylalanine or tryptophan, so it likely reflects a read error. The rearrangement links TRBV19 to TRBJ2-5; D remains unclear. This CDR3 is 15 amino acids long. Trimming cost V 1 base and J 9 bases, with 18 bases left between them. Germline V lookup: CDR1 LNHDA, CDR2 SQIVND (reference sequence). The CDR3 here is CASSIGRGVLRPQYL. The CDR3 DNA follows: TGTGCCAGTAGTATAGGGAGAGGTGTCCTAAGGCCCCAGTACTTG.

This clonotype was seen only a few times. The chain has TRBV27 and TRBJ2-1, with 7 positions matching TRBD1. The CDR3 length is 14 residues. Germline loops: CDR1 MNHEY, CDR2 SMNVEV (reference sequence). J gave up 5 bases and V 7 bases, and 8 bases lay outside the gene matches. In nucleotides, the CDR3 is TGTGCCAGCAAAGCCGGGACAGATAACAATGAGCAGTTCTTC. This encodes CASKAGTDNNEQFF.

This sequence joins TRBV27 and TRBJ1-2, with TRBD1 as a possible D gene (6 bases). Germline loops: CDR1 MNHEY, CDR2 SMNVEV (reference sequence). The V gene lost 9 bases and the J gene lost 1 base, with 27 bases spanning the gap. The CDR3 loop spans 18 amino acids. The CDR3: CARTSGTPHLLFNYGYTF. CDR3 nucleotide sequence: TGTGCCAGGACTTCCGGGACACCGCACCTACTATTTAACTATGGCTACACCTTC.

The genes are TRBV10-3 and TRBJ1-2; a weak D match, TRBD1 (5 bases). Germline V lookup: CDR1 ENHRY, CDR2 SYGVKD. The ends were cut back, 8 bases at V and 0 bases at J, with 10 bases in the middle. The CDR3 is made up of 13 amino acids. CDR3 sequence (DNA): TGTGCCATCCCTGGGACTTCTAACTATGGCTACACCTTC. It specifies CAIPGTSNYGYTF.

This clonotype was detected a few times. The V call is TRBV6-5, the J call TRBJ2-7; the D gene is possibly TRBD2 (7 bases). With 2 bases removed from V and 0 bases from J, the gap between germline ends came to 11 bases. Germline V gene data show CDR1 as MNHEY and CDR2 as SVGAGI. This CDR3 region has 15 residues. CDR3 protein: CASSYGGGLSYEQYF. Here the CDR3 DNA reads TGTGCCAGCAGTTACGGGGGGGGGCTCTCCTACGAGCAGTACTTC.

This sequence joins TRBV19 and TRBJ2-3; unclear D gene. The CDR3 length is 14 residues. The V gene lost 8 bases and the J gene lost 4 bases, with 16 bases spanning the gap. Germline V gene lookup returns CDR1 LNHDA and CDR2 SQIVND (reference sequence). The CDR3 loop reads CASSVAPVADTQYF. CDR3 DNA: TGTGCCAGTTCGGTCGCTCCCGTCGCAGATACGCAGTATTTT.

This clonotype turned up a few times. V usage is TRBV6-1 and J usage is TRBJ2-1, with D tentatively TRBD1 or TRBD2 (5 bases each). Germline CDR1 and CDR2: MNHNS and SASEGT. Deletions cut 4 bases from V and 2 bases from J, with 15 bases between. The CDR3 is 16 residues long. The CDR3 coding sequence is TGTGCCAGCAGTGCAGCGGTGGGGGTTGCCTACAATGAGCAGTTCTTC. This encodes CASSAAVGVAYNEQFF.

This clonotype has ten or more counts. This chain uses TRBV5-1 with TRBJ2-3; 9 bases align to TRBD2. After removal of 4 bases from V and 6 bases from J, the junction contained 9 bases not matched to a gene. This CDR3 comprises 15 residues. Germline values: CDR1 SGHRS, CDR2 YFSETQ. CDR3 sequence: CASSPEAGGQDTQYF. The CDR3 nucleotides are TGCGCCAGCAGCCCGGAAGCGGGGGGACAGGATACGCAGTATTTT.

The rearrangement uses TRBV12-3 or TRBV12-4 and TRBJ1-1, with unresolved D. V shed 6 bases and J shed 8 bases, with 7 bases lying between them. This CDR3 region has 10 residues. CDR3 DNA sequence: TGTGCCAGCAGGACTTACGAAGCTTTCTTT. Translation gives CASRTYEAFF.

The gene calls are TRBV7-3 and TRBJ2-5; 12 nucleotides align to TRBD2. Germline V lookup: CDR1 SGHTA, CDR2 FQGTGA. The CDR3 contains 17 residues. Trimming at V came to 3 bases and at J to 4 bases, leaving 9 bases not matched to a gene. The CDR3 protein is CASSFLAGGIMSETQYF. CDR3 bases: TGTGCCAGCAGCTTCCTAGCGGGGGGGATCATGTCAGAGACCCAGTACTTC. The entire variable domain, with the rest obtained from reference TRBV7-3 and TRBJ2-5, is as follows: GAGVSQTPSNKVTEKGKYVELRCDPISGHTALYWYRQSLGQGPEFLIYFQGTGAADDSGLPNDRFFAVRPEGSVSTLKIQRTERGDSAVYLCASSFLAGGIMSETQYFGPGTRLLVL.

This clonotype was seen a few times. The V call is TRBV25-1, the J call TRBJ2-1; possible D gene TRBD1, 6 bases. The CDR3 covers 14 residues. Trimming removed 4 bases from V and 3 bases from J, with 10 bases in between. Germline assignment: CDR1 MGHDK and CDR2 SYGVNS. DNA of the CDR3: TGTGCCAGCAGTGTCGGACAGAACTACAATGAGCAGTTCTTC. Residues: CASSVGQNYNEQFF.

This clonotype was seen ten or more times. V and J are TRBV7-2 and TRBJ1-5; D remains ambiguous. V was pared by 4 bases and J by 8 bases, with 18 bases between. The CDR3 contains 15 residues. CDR1 SGHTA and CDR2 FQGNSA come from the germline V gene. DNA of the CDR3: TGTGCCAGCAGCTCACGGGGATTTTGGGGAGAGCCCCAGCATTTT. Amino acids: CASSSRGFWGEPQHF.

The V and J genes are TRBV19 and TRBJ1-1; weak D call: TRBD1 (5 bases). The length of the CDR3 is 15 residues. Trimming left V 6 bases short and J 0 bases short, with 14 bases between. Germline V gene lookup returns CDR1 LNHDA and CDR2 SQIVND (reference sequence). This chain's CDR3 is CASSMPRQLNTEAFF. DNA of the CDR3: TGTGCCAGTAGCATGCCCCGACAGCTGAACACTGAAGCTTTCTTT.

This chain links TRBV9 with TRBJ1-2; 8 nucleotides match TRBD1. The V segment lost 4 bases and the J segment 8 bases; nucleotides outside the gene matches: 16. Germline CDR1 reads SGDLS; CDR2 reads YYNGEE. The CDR3 has 16 residues. CDR3 DNA: TGTGCCAGCAGCTCTCGAGGACAGGGAGATAGGGGAGGCTACACCTTC. Encoded protein: CASSSRGQGDRGGYTF.

This clonotype has more than one count but fewer than ten. The chain employs TRBV12-5 and TRBJ1-5; no definite D call. V lost 2 bases, J lost 0 bases, and 11 bases lay in between. CDR1 is LGHNT, CDR2 FRNRAP, per germline. The CDR3 length is 16 residues. The CDR3 DNA is TGTGCTAGTGGTTTGAGCGCAGTCTATAGCAATCAGCCCCAGCATTTT. It encodes CASGLSAVYSNQPQHF.

This chain uses TRBV4-3 with TRBJ2-2; D ambiguous. The germline V gene encodes CDR1 LGHNA and CDR2 YSLEER. Trimming took 3 bases from V and 3 from J, leaving 26 bases between them. This CDR3 has 20 residues. Written as DNA, the CDR3 is TGCGCCAGCAGCCACGTGGGTTTCGACCAACTAACACGGGACACCGGGGAGCTGTTTTTT. It encodes CASSHVGFDQLTRDTGELFF.

The chain is built from TRBV27 and TRBJ2-3; D perhaps matches TRBD2 (5 bases). Germline assignment: CDR1 MNHEY and CDR2 SMNVEV (reference sequence). V shed 5 bases and J shed 4 bases, with 10 bases lying between them. The CDR3 totals 13 residues. The CDR3 sequence is CASSRRTPDTQYF. The CDR3 region has the DNA TGTGCCAGCAGTCGGAGGACCCCAGATACGCAGTATTTT.

This chain joins TRBV19 and TRBJ2-7; 9 bases agree with TRBD2. CDR1 and CDR2 (germline): LNHDA, SQIVND (reference sequence). The junction had 4 bases not matched to a gene; V was cut back by 3 bases and J by 4 bases. The CDR3 sequence is 14 residues long. The CDR3 bases are TGTGCCAGTAGTATTGGTAGCGGGGGATACGAGCAGTACTTC. This gives the protein CASSIGSGGYEQYF.

Many counts were recorded for this clonotype. The CDR3 is CASSYGQYNEQFF. CDR3 DNA: TGTGCCAGCAGTTACGGGCAGTACAATGAGCAGTTCTTC. The genes are TRBV6-5 and TRBJ2-1; D remains unclear. The V end lost 2 bases, the J end lost 4 bases, and 6 bases lay between the germline ends. Germline lookup yields CDR1 MNHEY and CDR2 SVGAGI. The CDR3 consists of 13 residues.

This clonotype was counted between two and nine times. The chain carries TRBV4-1 and TRBJ2-5; TRBD1 or TRBD2 may be the D gene (5 bases each). V dropped 1 base and J dropped 2 bases, with 8 bases sitting between them. This CDR3 has 14 amino acids. Looked up from germline, CDR1 is MGHRA and CDR2 is YSYEKL. Here the CDR3 reads CASSQAGQQETQYF. In DNA, the CDR3 is TGCGCCAGCAGCCAAGCGGGGCAGCAAGAGACCCAGTACTTC.

This clonotype was detected many times. CDR3 coding DNA: TGTGCCAGCAGCTTAGACCTTAATCAGCCCCAGCATTTT. It is translated as CASSLDLNQPQHF. The rearrangement links TRBV7-8 to TRBJ1-5; D not certain. Trimming took 1 base from V and 4 from J, leaving 5 bases between them. Germline V gene lookup returns CDR1 SGHVS and CDR2 FQNEAQ. The CDR3 totals 13 residues.

Concerning this clonotype itself: Being one base from a much bigger clone, this may be a read error. V gene TRBV6-6 combines with J gene TRBJ2-5; TRBD1 matches at 8 bases. Germline V gives CDR1 MNHNY, CDR2 SVGAGI (reference sequence). The CDR3 is 15 residues long. The DNA of the CDR3 is TGTGCCAACAGTGGGACAGGCTCACGGTGGGAGACCCAGTACTTC. It codes for CANSGTGSRWETQYF.

This clonotype has just a few counts. The chain employs TRBV12-3 or TRBV12-4 and TRBJ1-2; 8 bases line up with TRBD1. The CDR3 has 13 amino acids. The V and J ends lost 2 bases and 6 bases, in that order; junction bases with no gene match: 2. CDR3 in DNA: TGTGCCAGCAGTTTATCGGACAGGGATGGCTACACCTTC. Protein sequence: CASSLSDRDGYTF.

In this sample, this clonotype turned up a few times. The chain uses TRBV7-3 and TRBJ2-1; TRBD1 might be the D (5 bases). From germline, CDR1 is SGHTA and CDR2 FQGTGA. Trimming cost V 4 bases and J 0 bases, with 10 bases left between them. The CDR3 length is 15 residues. This CDR3 is CASSSQASSYNEQFF. In DNA form, the CDR3 reads TGTGCCAGCAGCTCACAGGCTAGCTCCTACAATGAGCAGTTCTTC.

A few counts support this clonotype. The chain is built from TRBV28 and TRBJ2-1; a weak D match, TRBD1 (5 bases). The CDR3 sequence is 16 residues long. V dropped 5 bases and J dropped 7 bases, with 21 bases sitting between them. Per the germline V gene, CDR1 is MDHEN and CDR2 is SYDVKM. For the CDR3, the DNA is TGTGCCAGCAGTCCAACAGGATGGGTAAAGGGTAATGAGCAGTTCTTC. Protein product: CASSPTGWVKGNEQFF.

The chain uses TRBV7-9 and TRBJ1-1; 9 bases line up with TRBD1. In germline, CDR1 is SEHNR, CDR2 FQNEAQ (reference sequence). The length of the CDR3 is 15 residues. Trimming cost V 5 bases and J 4 bases; bases outside gene matches: 8. CDR3: CASSTPDRGVTEAFF. As DNA, the CDR3 is TGTGCCAGCAGCACGCCGGACAGGGGAGTCACTGAAGCTTTCTTT.